This TCR beta chain was identified during a study of T-cell reconstitution after alpha-beta-depleted transplantation in children. A few counts support this clonotype. The TCRbeta library was prepared with unique molecular identifiers. MiXCR was run by TCRdb on the PCR reads, yielding one entry per CDR3 protein. Counted here are about 360,000 distinct CDR3 sequences, roughly 13% occurring once; the ten biggest clones make up over 3.5%. Germline V lookup: CDR1 LGHNA, CDR2 YNFKEQ. The CDR3 covers 14 residues. V lost 6 bases to trimming and J lost 5 bases, with 16 bases between them. This TCR was recovered from a human donor who donated a stem cell graft to a child with Fanconi anemia. The sequences come from PBMCs, collected from the stem cell graft. The gene calls are TRBV4-2 and TRBJ2-5; D call uncertain. CDR3 loop: CASSLMGSRETQYF. The CDR3 DNA sequence: TGTGCCAGCAGTCTCATGGGGTCTCGGGAGACCCAGTACTTC.